Presented here are 11 T cell receptor beta chains from one specimen sequenced in a study of persistence of HIV-infected CD4 T cells (dated by TCRdb to between 2020 and 2021). Their antigen targets remain unknown. The treatment or condition label, as the study defines it: suppressive antiretroviral therapy. As a nonspecific positive control representing the CD4+ T cell repertoire, the cells were stimulated with anti-CD3/anti-CD28 magnetic beads. Sorting of responding CD4+ T cells was based on upregulation of both CD40 ligand and CD69. The immunoSEQ hsTCRB assay version 4 in survey mode was used to sequence TCRbeta repertoires from genomic DNA. TCRdb carries this immuneACCESS record with in-frame sequences only. Its versions omit some clonotypes, under half of them owing to an unresolved V gene in the studies checked, with the rest unexplained. This sample gives tens of thousands of clones in total; around 90% of them show up just once. 0.4% to 0.6% of the sample is taken by the ten largest.

The sample was CD4+ T cells sorted from PBMCs after roughly 18-hour stimulation, taken from a patient who received antiretroviral therapy. The sample's cell subset or site label, decoded: CD40L+CD69+ CD4 T cells responding to anti-CD3/anti-CD28 beads, representing the overall repertoire. The receptors derive from an adult woman with HIV who was CMV-seropositive.

The gene calls are TRBV30 and TRBJ1-1, with TRBD1 as a possible D gene (5 bases). The CDR3 runs 12 residues. Germline V lookup: CDR1 GTSNPN, CDR2 SVGIG (reference sequence). V shed 3 bases and J shed 11 bases, with 16 bases lying between them. CDR3 loop: CAWRSLGPRAFF. CDR3 coding DNA: TGTGCCTGGAGGTCCTTGGGGCCGAGGGCTTTCTTT.

This chain uses TRBV5-5 with TRBJ2-1; 10 bases fit TRBD1. The CDR3 is 15 residues long. Germline values: CDR1 SGHKS, CDR2 YYEKEE (reference sequence). The ends lost 4 bases at V and 6 bases at J; junction bases unmatched: 7. The CDR3 coding sequence is TGTGCCAGCAGCCAACAAAGGACAGGGGGCAATGAGCAGTTCTTC. Residues: CASSQQRTGGNEQFF. The complete variable domain, with remaining parts taken from reference TRBV5-5 and TRBJ2-1, reads DAGVTQSPTHLIKTRGQQVTLRCSPISGHKSVSWYQQVLGQGPQFIFQYYEKEERGRGNFPDRFSARQFPNYSSELNVNALLLGDSALYLCASSQQRTGGNEQFFGPGTRLTVL.

Relative to its sample, this clone is medium-sized (0.01 to 0.1%). J is TRBJ1-1 and V is TRBV2, with a possible D match to TRBD1 (5 bases). Germline V lookup: CDR1 SNHLY, CDR2 FYNNEI. V was cut by 1 base and J by 8 bases, with 14 bases left in between. This CDR3 spans 14 amino acids. This CDR3 is CASSEVGWQGEAFF. The DNA of the CDR3 is TGTGCCAGCAGTGAAGTTGGGTGGCAGGGCGAAGCTTTCTTT.

This rearrangement joins TRBV6-5 to TRBJ2-3; 8 bases line up with TRBD2. This CDR3 has 14 amino acids. V lost 9 bases to trimming and J lost 1 base; unmatched junction nucleotides: 6. CDR1 and CDR2 (germline): MNHEY, SVGAGI. The CDR3 DNA sequence: TGTGCCAGTGCGAAGGGACTAGGCACAGATACGCAGTATTTT. Its protein product is CASAKGLGTDTQYF.

This clone was seen a handful of times. This chain joins TRBV27 and TRBJ1-5; possibly TRBD1 for D (5 bases). Germline V gene sequence: CDR1 MNHEY, CDR2 SMNVEV (reference sequence). This CDR3 has 16 amino acids. Trimming cost V 4 bases and J 4 bases, with 17 bases left between them. The CDR3 reads CASSSATVPGNQPQHF. The CDR3 nucleotides read TGTGCCAGCAGTTCGGCGACAGTCCCGGGGAATCAGCCCCAGCATTTT.

Note on this clone: At one end the junction does not follow the germline gene, possibly because of a read error. The chain links TRBV7-3 to TRBJ2-1; D tentatively fits TRBD1 or TRBD2 (5 bases each). Germline V gives CDR1 SGHTA, CDR2 FQGTGA. The CDR3 extends over 13 amino acids. This chain's CDR3 is CASSPTPGLGTIF. As DNA, the CDR3 is TGTGCCAGCAGCCCTACCCCAGGGCTTGGGACGATCTTC.

The chain combines TRBV19 with TRBJ1-6; the D gene is possibly TRBD1 (6 bases). Germline V lookup: CDR1 LNHDA, CDR2 SQIVND (reference sequence). Between the trimmed V and J ends, which lost 5 bases and 10 bases, there was a span of 21 bases. This CDR3 has 16 amino acids. This CDR3 reads CASSPLRASGTSPLHF. The CDR3 DNA follows: TGTGCCAGTAGTCCGCTCCGGGCCTCGGGGACATCACCCCTCCACTTT.

The V gene is TRBV18, the J gene TRBJ1-5; weak D call: TRBD1 (5 bases). Looked up from germline, CDR1 is KGHSH and CDR2 is LQKENI. The ends were cut back, 2 bases at V and 7 bases at J, with 15 bases in the middle. The CDR3 totals 15 residues. The CDR3: CASSPNRGVEQPQHF. The CDR3 DNA sequence: TGTGCCAGCTCACCAAATAGGGGAGTCGAGCAGCCCCAGCATTTT. Full variable domain (rest looked up from reference TRBV18 and TRBJ1-5): NAGVMQNPRHLVRRRGQEARLRCSPMKGHSHVYWYRQLPEEGLKFMVYLQKENIIDESGMPKERFSAEFPKEGPSILRIQQVVRGDSAAYFCASSPNRGVEQPQHFGDGTRLSIL.

The chain combines TRBV5-1 with TRBJ1-1; 10 bases are shared with TRBD1. CDR1 and CDR2 (germline): SGHRS, YFSETQ. Losses at the gene ends were 6 bases for V and 7 bases for J; bases not matched to a gene: 12. The CDR3 has 15 residues. The chain's CDR3 is CASTLGQGIGDEAFF. The CDR3 DNA follows: TGCGCCAGCACCCTGGGACAGGGGATAGGTGATGAAGCTTTCTTT.

This sequence joins TRBV7-3 and TRBJ1-1; 8 bases align to TRBD1. The CDR3 length is 14 residues. The V segment lost 5 bases and the J segment 4 bases; nucleotides outside the gene matches: 6. The V gene's germline CDR1 is SGHTA and CDR2 FQGTGA. DNA of the CDR3: TGTGCCAGCAGCCCAGGGGGCGAGGTCACTGAAGCTTTCTTT. Its protein is CASSPGGEVTEAFF.

The chain uses TRBV3-1 (or the pseudogene TRBV3-2) and TRBJ2-3; TRBD1 matches 10 bases. V trimming: 4 bases; J trimming: 5 bases; junction bases outside the gene matches: 6. Germline CDR1 is LGHDT and CDR2 is YNNKEL (reference sequence). This CDR3 is built from 15 residues. CDR3 protein: CASSRGQGGIDTQYF. CDR3 in DNA: TGTGCCAGCAGCCGTGGACAGGGGGGGATAGATACGCAGTATTTT.